The 3 T cell receptor beta chains below were found in one sample sequenced in a study of blood T cell repertoires in COVID-19 (dated by TCRdb to between 2020 and 2021). Libraries were made using the immunoSEQ multiplex PCR assay. What TCRdb holds here is the immuneACCESS table cut down to in-frame rearrangements. Part of the clones is not present; checked against another copy, under half of the missing clones reflect an unresolved V gene, and the others are unexplained. This sample gives roughly 300,000 clones in total; roughly nine tenths of them show up just once. The ten largest clones capture 6.4% of the sample. The source material was peripheral blood. All receptors come from a man aged 18 to 29 who had recovered from COVID-19.

V is TRBV2 and J is TRBJ2-3; TRBD1 agrees at 7 bases. This CDR3 is 14 amino acids long. Losses at the gene ends were 6 bases for V and 0 bases for J; bases not matched to a gene: 3. CDR1 and CDR2 from the germline V gene are SNHLY and FYNNEI. CDR3 DNA sequence: TGTGCCAGCAGCGGACAGGTCAGCACAGATACGCAGTATTTT. Amino acid sequence: CASSGQVSTDTQYF. The full variable domain, with the rest looked up from reference TRBV2 and TRBJ2-3, is EPEVTQTPSHQVTQMGQEVILRCVPISNHLYFYWYRQILGQKVEFLVSFYNNEISEKSEIFDDQFSVERPDGSNFTLKIRSTKLEDSAMYFCASSGQVSTDTQYFGPGTRLTVL.

This clone turned up a few times. J is TRBJ1-2 and V is TRBV5-6; 8 bases map to TRBD1. Per germline, CDR1 SGHDT and CDR2 YYEEEE. J was trimmed by 6 bases and V by 4 bases; bases with no gene match: 5. The CDR3 loop spans 13 amino acids. CDR3 protein: CASSLGQGDGYTF. The CDR3 bases are TGTGCCAGCAGCCTTGGACAGGGCGATGGCTACACCTTC. Filled out from reference TRBV5-6 and TRBJ1-2, the complete variable domain reads DAGVTQSPTHLIKTRGQQVTLRCSPKSGHDTVSWYQQALGQGPQFIFQYYEEEERQRGNFPDRFSGHQFPNYSSELNVNALLLGDSALYLCASSLGQGDGYTFGSGTRLTVV.

J is TRBJ2-7 and V is TRBV6-2 or TRBV6-3; the D is unclear. CDR3 length: 14 amino acids. Trimming removed 4 bases from V and 2 bases from J, with 12 bases in between. Germline CDR1 is MNHEY and CDR2 is SVGEGT. CDR3 DNA: TGTGCCAGCAGTTTTCAAGGAGTGGCCTACGAGCAGTACTTC. As protein: CASSFQGVAYEQYF.